This T cell receptor beta chain was recovered during a study of somatic mutations in cytotoxic T cells in rheumatoid arthritis. Notes on the study in general: Clonality of CD8+ T cells, which was compared between rheumatoid arthritis patients and age-matched healthy controls, did not differ significantly.

Unmatched junction bases numbered 3, after V lost 2 bases and J lost 4 bases. The CDR3 is 15 residues long. CDR1 and CDR2 from the germline V gene are SEHNR and FQNEAQ (reference sequence). The count of this clone is one. The antigen is undetermined. Authors' data handling: Matching published virus-specific TCRB sequences was rare for patient CD8+ clones that were larger than 1%. TCRdb keeps only in-frame clones here, not all; method: immunoSEQ multiplex PCR. The DNA gave D and trimming, while V, J and clone size come from that table. This table has some 21,000 clones, 80% to 90% appearing once. Sequencing was carried out using CD8+ T cells sorted from blood. The V gene is TRBV7-9, the J gene TRBJ2-1; 9 bases match TRBD2. The TCR sequence derives from an adult with rheumatoid arthritis. The CDR3 is CASSLSSGEYNEQFF. CDR3 bases: TGTGCCAGCAGCTTATCTAGCGGGGAGTACAATGAGCAGTTCTTC.